This entry lists 23 T cell receptor beta chains sequenced from one sample in a study of T-cell memory formation after mild COVID-19. TCRdb called the 5' RACE reads again in MiXCR, with one record for every CDR3 protein. The sample lists 550,000 to 650,000 distinct CDR3 sequences; around 16% were seen once. Sequencing input: PBMCs or a T cell subset sorted from them (not recorded which). The origin of the receptors is an adult woman who had mild COVID-19 (a few samples of this study predate the infection). Cell type and time point are not known.

In its sample, this clonotype was seen a few times. The chain combines TRBV5-1 with TRBJ2-5; D gene ambiguous. CDR3 length: 14 residues. Per the germline V gene, CDR1 is SGHRS and CDR2 is YFSETQ. V was shortened by 1 base and J by 1 base, with 8 bases between the two germline ends. This chain's CDR3 is CASSLMSAQETQYF. The CDR3 nucleotides are TGCGCCAGCAGCTTGATGTCAGCCCAAGAGACCCAGTACTTC.

This clonotype came up a few times. The chain employs TRBV6-6 and TRBJ2-2, with 13 positions matching TRBD2. Trimming removed 2 bases from V and 6 bases from J; junction bases left unmatched: 9. CDR1 is MNHNY, CDR2 SVGAGI, per germline (reference sequence). The CDR3 totals 18 residues. The DNA of the CDR3 is TGTGCCAGCAGTTACGGGCTACCGGGACTAGCGGGACCCGGGGAGCTGTTTTTT. Protein: CASSYGLPGLAGPGELFF.

This clonotype was recorded a few times. This sequence joins TRBV4-1 and TRBJ1-2; no clear D gene. The CDR3 loop spans 13 amino acids. V was pared by 2 bases and J by 0 bases, with 4 bases between. Germline V lookup: CDR1 MGHRA, CDR2 YSYEKL. CDR3 region: CASSQLSNYGYTF. The CDR3, as DNA: TGCGCCAGCAGCCAACTGTCTAACTATGGCTACACCTTC.

Only a few counts were recorded for this clonotype. The chain links TRBV4-2 to TRBJ1-3; D is unresolved. The CDR3 totals 18 residues. Deletions cut 0 bases from V and 0 bases from J, with 15 bases between. Germline V CDR1 and CDR2: LGHNA, YNFKEQ. CDR3 in amino acids: CASSQEGGRGSSGNTIYF. The CDR3 DNA reads as TGTGCCAGCAGCCAAGAAGGAGGGCGAGGGTCCTCTGGAAACACCATATATTTT.

A word on this clonotype: One junction end disagrees with the germline gene, perhaps due to a read error. This sequence joins TRBV7-3 and TRBJ2-6; 9 bases agree with TRBD2. Germline V CDR1 and CDR2: SGHTA, FQGTGA. The CDR3 is 18 amino acids. The CDR3 nucleotides are TGTGCCAGCAGCTTAGCGGGAGGGCCCACCTCTGGAGCCAACGTCCTGACTTTC. Its translation is CASSLAGGPTSGANVLTF.

The chain links TRBV7-9 to TRBJ2-1, with 11 bases identical to TRBD2. CDR1 is SEHNR and CDR2 is FQNEAQ in the germline V gene (reference sequence). The V and J ends lost 5 bases and 5 bases, in that order; junction bases with no gene match: 11. This CDR3 is built from 17 residues. CDR3 coding DNA: TGTGCCAGCAGCCCCCGAACCCTAGCGGGGGGCGACAATGAGCAGTTCTTC. Translating gives CASSPRTLAGGDNEQFF.

The genes are TRBV7-8 and TRBJ1-2; 8 bases fit TRBD1. Per germline, CDR1 SGHVS and CDR2 FQNEAQ. Germline trimming cut 5 bases from V and 6 bases from J; bases unmatched to any gene: 8. The CDR3 is 14 amino acids. The DNA of the CDR3 is TGTGCCAGCAGCACCCGGACAGGGAGGGATGGCTACACCTTC. Its protein product is CASSTRTGRDGYTF.

The rearrangement links TRBV9 to TRBJ2-3; D gene ambiguous. The V gene lost 2 bases and the J gene lost 2 bases, with 12 bases spanning the gap. The germline V gene has CDR1 SGDLS and CDR2 YYNGEE. The CDR3 has 15 residues. The CDR3 sequence is CASSVHYFPTDTQYF. CDR3 coding DNA: TGTGCCAGCAGCGTTCACTATTTCCCCACAGATACGCAGTATTTT.

The chain has TRBV29-1 and TRBJ1-1; D perhaps matches TRBD1 (6 bases). Trimming removed 0 bases from V and 4 bases from J, with 15 bases in between. CDR3 size: 15 residues. CDR1 and CDR2 (germline): SQVTM, ANQGSEA. CDR3 sequence reads: CSVEDVPGQSTEAFF. DNA of the CDR3: TGCAGCGTTGAAGATGTCCCAGGACAGAGCACTGAAGCTTTCTTT.

The chain links TRBV5-1 to TRBJ2-3; D not certain. With 3 bases removed from V and 0 bases from J, the gap between germline ends came to 11 bases. CDR1 and CDR2 from the germline V gene are SGHRS and YFSETQ. The CDR3 loop spans 15 amino acids. CDR3 sequence: CASSSHQASTDTQYF. As DNA, the CDR3 is TGCGCCAGCAGCTCACACCAGGCAAGCACAGATACGCAGTATTTT.

Ten or more counts support this clonotype. This sequence joins TRBV7-2 and TRBJ2-7, with D perhaps given as TRBD1 or TRBD2 (6 bases each). CDR3 length: 13 amino acids. V was pared by 4 bases and J by 2 bases, with 9 bases between. The V gene's germline CDR1 is SGHTA and CDR2 FQGNSA. The CDR3 spells CASSSRGAYEQYF. In nucleotides, the CDR3 is TGTGCCAGCAGCTCGAGGGGGGCCTACGAGCAGTACTTC.

V is TRBV5-8 and J is TRBJ2-4; unclear D gene. V lost 7 bases and J 2 bases, leaving 13 bases between the germline ends. The CDR3 runs to 14 residues. Germline V lookup: CDR1 SGHTS, CDR2 YDEGEE. DNA for the CDR3: TGTGCCAGCCGCGCAATTGGGACCAAAAACATTCAGTACTTC. Amino acids: CASRAIGTKNIQYF.

In its sample, this clonotype was seen a few times. CDR3 nucleotides: TGTGCCAGCAGTTTCCAGTACCAAGAGACCCAGTACTTC. It yields the protein CASSFQYQETQYF. The V call is TRBV12-3 or TRBV12-4, the J call TRBJ2-5; D call uncertain. V lost 3 bases to trimming and J lost 0 bases, with 5 bases between them. This CDR3 has 13 residues.

V gene TRBV12-3 or TRBV12-4 combines with J gene TRBJ1-4, with 7 bases matching TRBD1. The CDR3 has 15 amino acids. V lost 1 base, J lost 8 bases, and 7 bases stayed unmatched. The CDR3: CASSLGTGVGEKLFF. The CDR3, as DNA: TGTGCCAGCAGTTTAGGTACAGGGGTAGGAGAAAAACTGTTTTTT.

This clonotype has more than one count but fewer than ten. The V and J genes are TRBV6-5 and TRBJ1-2, with a tentative D call TRBD1 (6 bases). Germline V gives CDR1 MNHEY, CDR2 SVGAGI. This CDR3 is 15 amino acids long. V was trimmed by 6 bases and J by 2 bases, leaving 16 bases between them. This CDR3 is CASRPLTGGNYGYTF. Here the CDR3 DNA reads TGTGCCAGCAGGCCCCTGACAGGAGGGAACTATGGCTACACCTTC.

This clonotype was found many times. The rearrangement links TRBV6-5 to TRBJ1-1, with D perhaps TRBD1 (6 bases). Trimming removed 2 bases at V and 1 base at J, with 11 bases between. Germline values: CDR1 MNHEY, CDR2 SVGAGI. The CDR3 runs to 15 residues. Here the CDR3 DNA reads TGTGCCAGCAGTTACAGCGGGGGCAGGAACACTGAAGCTTTCTTT. Encoded protein: CASSYSGGRNTEAFF.

Only a few counts were recorded for this clonotype. The V call is TRBV20-1, the J call TRBJ1-2; TRBD1 agrees at 9 bases. This CDR3 spans 16 amino acids. Germline lookup yields CDR1 DFQATT and CDR2 SNEGSKA (reference sequence). V shed 3 bases and J 7 bases; nucleotides not matched to a gene: 15. In nucleotides, the CDR3 is TGCAGTGCTAGGGGTGGAGAGACAGGGGGAAAGGGTGGCTACACCTTC. Its protein product is CSARGGETGGKGGYTF.

This clonotype has a handful of counts. The chain employs TRBV7-2 and TRBJ2-2; TRBD2 is a possible D gene (5 bases). The length of the CDR3 is 15 residues. Germline V lookup: CDR1 SGHTA, CDR2 FQGNSA. Trimming stripped 2 bases from V and 4 bases from J, with 11 bases between. CDR3: CASSLRESGTGELFF. In DNA, the CDR3 is TGTGCCAGCAGCTTAAGGGAGTCTGGCACCGGGGAGCTGTTTTTT. Looking up the rest from reference TRBV7-2 and TRBJ2-2 gives the full variable domain: GAGVSQSPSNKVTEKGKDVELRCDPISGHTALYWYRQSLGQGLEFLIYFQGNSAPDKSGLPSDRFSAERTGGSVSTLTIQRTQQEDSAVYLCASSLRESGTGELFFGEGSRLTVL.

The rearrangement joins TRBV3-1 to TRBJ2-1; weak D call: TRBD1 (6 bases). Germline-derived CDR1 and CDR2 are LGHDT and YNNKEL (reference sequence). There are 16 residues in the CDR3. V lost 5 bases and J 4 bases, leaving 18 bases between the germline ends. CDR3 in DNA: TGTGCCAGCAGCAGCCCTGGGACACCTCTGTACAATGAGCAGTTCTTC. Protein sequence: CASSSPGTPLYNEQFF.

The chain carries TRBV10-3 and TRBJ1-3; 11 bases match TRBD1. This CDR3 comprises 14 residues. From germline, CDR1 is ENHRY and CDR2 SYGVKD. V lost 6 bases and J lost 3; bases outside the gene matches: 1. As DNA, the CDR3 is TGTGCCATCAGCGGGACAGGGGGTGGAAACACCATATATTTT. Amino acid sequence: CAISGTGGGNTIYF.

V is TRBV6-1 and J is TRBJ2-3, with D perhaps TRBD1 or TRBD2 (5 bases each). Germline-derived CDR1 and CDR2 are MNHNS and SASEGT. The CDR3 loop spans 15 amino acids. V was pared by 5 bases and J by 2 bases, with 14 bases between. CDR3: CASSHLRGVTDTQYF. The DNA for the CDR3 is TGTGCCAGCAGTCACCTTCGAGGGGTCACAGATACGCAGTATTTT.

The chain uses TRBV5-1 and TRBJ1-1; no definite D call. Germline V gene lookup returns CDR1 SGHRS and CDR2 YFSETQ. This CDR3 comprises 14 residues. V lost 4 bases and J 0 bases, leaving 10 bases between the germline ends. CDR3 DNA: TGCGCCAGCAGCCTGGCCGTTGTGAACACTGAAGCTTTCTTT. It codes for CASSLAVVNTEAFF.

A few counts support this clonotype. The chain carries TRBV5-1 and TRBJ2-1, with 10 bases matching TRBD1. The germline CDR1 and CDR2 sequences are SGHRS and YFSETQ. The CDR3 is 15 residues long. V lost 0 bases to trimming and J lost 6 bases; unmatched junction nucleotides: 3. CDR3 DNA sequence: TGCGCCAGCAGCTTGGTCGGGACAGGGGTCAATGAGCAGTTCTTC. Encoded protein: CASSLVGTGVNEQFF.